The clone carrying this T cell receptor beta chain was seen at least ten times. V lost 6 bases and J lost 3, with 6 bases in between. The CDR3 has 11 amino acids. Germline assignment: CDR1 SQVTM and CDR2 ANQGSEA. This sample was included in a study of molecular identifiers for immune sequencing clone quantification. TCRdb analysed the PCR reads with MiXCR anew, one entry per CDR3 protein. The sample lists some 650,000 distinct CDR3 sequences; 20% were seen once. This rearrangement joins TRBV29-1 to TRBJ2-4; no firm D call. Sequencing was carried out using naive CD8+ T cells from blood, with Jurkat cell RNA spiked in. The subset: FACS-sorted CD8+CD4-CCR7+CD45RA+ naive T cells. This receptor was taken from a human donor in good health. Some libraries in this study had Jurkat cell RNA spiked in. This CDR3 is CSVVLKNIQYF. Here the CDR3 DNA reads TGCAGCGTAGTCCTCAAAAACATTCAGTACTTC.